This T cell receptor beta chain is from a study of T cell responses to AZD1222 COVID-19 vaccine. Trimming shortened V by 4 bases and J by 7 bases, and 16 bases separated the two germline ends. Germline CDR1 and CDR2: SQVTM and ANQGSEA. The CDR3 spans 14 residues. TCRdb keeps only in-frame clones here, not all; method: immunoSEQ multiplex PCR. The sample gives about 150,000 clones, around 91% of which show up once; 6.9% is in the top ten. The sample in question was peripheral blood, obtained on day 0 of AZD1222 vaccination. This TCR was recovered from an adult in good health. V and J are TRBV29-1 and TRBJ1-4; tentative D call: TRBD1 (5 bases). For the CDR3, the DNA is TGCAGCGTTGTATCGGGGGTTGAACCTGAAAAACTGTTTTTT. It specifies CSVVSGVEPEKLFF.